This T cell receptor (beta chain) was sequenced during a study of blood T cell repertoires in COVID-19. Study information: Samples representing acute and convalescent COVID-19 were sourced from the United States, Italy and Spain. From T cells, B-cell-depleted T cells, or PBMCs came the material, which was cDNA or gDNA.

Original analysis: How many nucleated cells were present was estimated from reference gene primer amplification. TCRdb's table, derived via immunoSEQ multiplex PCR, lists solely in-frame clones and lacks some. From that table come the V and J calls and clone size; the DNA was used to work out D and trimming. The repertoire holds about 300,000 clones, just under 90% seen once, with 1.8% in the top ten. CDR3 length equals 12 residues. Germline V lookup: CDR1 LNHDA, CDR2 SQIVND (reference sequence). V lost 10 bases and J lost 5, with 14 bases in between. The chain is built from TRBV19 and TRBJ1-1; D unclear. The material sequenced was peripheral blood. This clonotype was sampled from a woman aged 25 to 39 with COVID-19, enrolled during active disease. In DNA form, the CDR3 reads TGTGCCACTACAGATGTTCAGACTGAAGCTTTCTTT. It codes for CATTDVQTEAFF.